This record covers a single T cell receptor (beta chain). It has no known antigen specificity. The input lacks base qualities; no much larger clone sits a single base away. The sample comes from a study of blood T cells in healthy people across ages (dated by TCRdb to 2013 to 2016). In the study overall: In model experiments, template switching captured about one uniquely barcoded TCR beta cDNA molecule for every two T cells. The study measured age-related changes in TCR beta repertoire diversity using deep sequencing normalized with unique cDNA molecular identifiers. Donors were grouped into four age groups: young (average approximately 15 years), middle-aged (around 39), aged (around 66) and long-lived (approximately 78). Using the same blood draw, the study looked at two additional independent replicas of 1 million unique cDNA reads for two donors, one aged 18 to 30 and the other aged 80 or older. To avoid experimental bias, donors of different ages were distributed randomly across sequencing lanes. What the study reported, not specific to this receptor: Donor CMV infection status was unknown, potentially confounding age-related changes in expanded clonotypes. Observed TCR beta diversity per million T cells fell roughly linearly with age, and a significant reduction was already apparent by age about 38. Observed TCR beta diversity correlated strongly with the percentage of naive T cells measured by flow cytometry. Compared with the aged group, more naive CD4+ T cells, fewer expanded clones and increased TCR diversity were shown by the long-lived group, suggesting age selection. Estimates of total diversity from one million sequenced T cells were regarded as lower bounds and underestimates. Conclusive comparison of naive and antigen-experienced compartments was prevented by the profiling of bulk unsorted PBMCs.

The approximately 40 donors, aged about 6 to 95 years, were systemically healthy Caucasian individuals from Russia. Ten milliliters of peripheral blood were collected from each donor into EDTA-treated Vacutainer tubes. Ficoll-Paque density-gradient centrifugation was used to isolate PBMCs, with at least 7 million per sample. Total RNA, at least 6 micrograms per sample, was extracted from PBMCs with Trizol reagent. Naive CD45RAhigh/CD27high T cell percentages were measured by flow cytometry on a PBMC aliquot from every donor. The receptor library was made with 5' RACE. Sequencing was carried out with an Illumina HiSeq 2500. A second PCR of about 7 to 12 cycles was run with a J-beta primer mix and a sample-barcoded 5' primer. A template-switch 5' adaptor carrying 12 random nucleotides introduced a unique molecular identifier onto each TCR beta cDNA molecule. Each sample yielded at least 2.5 million CDR3-containing paired-end reads. First-strand cDNA synthesis was performed from all RNA using the Mint cDNA synthesis kit, with priming by a TRBC-specific oligonucleotide. Following uracil-DNA glycosylase treatment, a first 18-cycle PCR with universal primers M1SS and BC2_uni_R was performed on all cDNA. As for how the authors treated the data: For normalization, 1 million high-quality reads were randomly selected from each sample, with every read carrying a distinct molecular identifier. Instead of being binned into consensus sequences, reads that shared molecular identifiers were thrown out. MiTCR, set to a Q25 quality threshold and the strictest error-elimination algorithm, was used for CDR3 identification, clonotype clustering and error correction. A nonparametric unseen species model with Euler transformation was used to estimate a lower bound on total TCR beta diversity. TCRdb reprocessing: public reads trimmed at Q25 with fastp, clones called with MiXCR, in-frame beta chains kept. Entries are consolidated by CDR3 protein sequence, retaining the most common genes and DNA. TCRdb, not the original authors, processed these V and J calls. The sample data list about 780,000 distinct CDR3 sequences, and 35% to 50% of these were observed just once. The top ten hold 15% to 20% of the sample.

V loses 0 bases at its end and J loses 3 bases; junction bases beyond the gene matches: 5. Including cysteine and phenylalanine, the CDR3 has 16 amino acids. Only CDR3 DNA is held: 48 bases, read in frame from base 1. Sequences MDHEN (CDR1) and SYDVKM (CDR2) are obtained from the germline V gene. The sample comprised blood. The chain couples TRBV28 to TRBJ1-5, with 7 bases matching TRBD1. This sequence originates from a man at least 80 years old in good health. The nucleotide sequence reads TGTGCCAGCAGTTTATGGGGGCAGGGGGTCAATCAGCCCCAGCATTTT. It specifies CASSLWGQGVNQPQHF.